This T cell receptor beta chain was profiled in a study of T cells in Graves' hyperthyroidism and ophthalmopathy. Template material for amplifying TCR beta CDR3 regions consisted of RNA transcripts. HTBI primers were employed in a first-round RT-PCR of the TCR CDR3. TCRdb recomputed calls from the multiplex PCR reads with MiXCR, one row per CDR3 protein. The table includes about 290,000 distinct CDR3 sequences, roughly 15% detected once. This clonotype was counted ten times or more. Per germline, CDR1 SGHTA and CDR2 FQGNSA. The CDR3 has 15 residues. Trimming pared 4 bases from V and 1 base from J, leaving 14 bases between.

This clonotype was sampled from a woman younger than 45 with Graves' hyperthyroidism that later progressed to Graves' ophthalmopathy. The chain combines TRBV7-2 with TRBJ2-7; D perhaps matches TRBD2 (5 bases). The sequencing sample was made of blood. The CDR3 nucleotides are TGTGCCAGCAGCTCCCCCGGACTCGCTTCCTACGAGCAGTACTTC. It translates to CASSSPGLASYEQYF.